A single sample is the source of the 2 T cell receptor beta chains below, sequenced in a study of T-cell reconstitution after alpha-beta-depleted transplantation in children. The authors prepared the TCRbeta library with unique molecular identifiers. Using its own MiXCR run on the PCR reads, TCRdb lists one record per CDR3 protein. The table has about 690,000 distinct CDR3 sequences, approximately 17% seen once. This material consisted of PBMCs from the stem cell graft donor, taken from the stem cell graft. The origin of the receptors is a human donor who donated a stem cell graft to a child with acute myeloid leukemia.

This clonotype was seen only a few times. The V and J genes are TRBV28 and TRBJ2-4, with a possible D match to TRBD1 (5 bases). CDR1 and CDR2 (germline): MDHEN, SYDVKM. V dropped 5 bases and J dropped 0 bases, with 14 bases sitting between them. The CDR3 length is 16 residues. CDR3 in DNA: TGTGCCAGCAGTGACCTAGACAGTGTAGCCAAAAACATTCAGTACTTC. Residues: CASSDLDSVAKNIQYF.

There are many counts of this clonotype. This chain joins TRBV12-3 or TRBV12-4 and TRBJ2-1; D may match TRBD1 or TRBD2 (5 bases each). V lost 3 bases and J 4 bases, leaving 7 bases between the germline ends. The CDR3 totals 13 residues. The CDR3 bases are TGTGCCAGCAGTTTTGGGGGTTACAATGAGCAGTTCTTC. Protein product: CASSFGGYNEQFF.